The clone carrying this TCR beta chain was seen many times. Its target is not known. This sample stems from a study of T cells after yellow fever vaccination. The CDR3 covers 16 residues. Trimming took 4 bases from V and 5 from J; bases not matched to a gene: 12. CDR1 is SGDLS and CDR2 is YYNGEE in the germline V gene. TCRdb re-called the 5' RACE reads through MiXCR, storing one row per CDR3 protein. In the table there are about 260,000 distinct CDR3 sequences, roughly 4% of which are singletons. The study's findings and limits: Post-booster repertoires contained most primary-vaccination clones again (roughly 97% CD4, around 88% CD8).

The genes are TRBV9 and TRBJ1-2, with 9 positions matching TRBD1. The source of this sequence is a man younger than 35 who received the YFV17D yellow fever vaccine. The sequences come from PBMCs, collected 15 days after the yellow fever booster vaccination. The CDR3 coding sequence is TGTGCCAGCAGCTTGGGACAGGGAAGAGAAGAGTATGGCTACACCTTC. Its protein product is CASSLGQGREEYGYTF.